The 22 T cell receptor beta chains listed next were all sequenced from one sample in a study of blood T cell repertoires in COVID-19. TCRdb's copy holds only in-frame clones and misses some; the assay was immunoSEQ multiplex PCR. The data hold about 190,000 clones, with approximately 84% observed a single time. Material for sequencing was PBMCs or T cells enriched from blood (not recorded which). The receptors stem from a woman in her twenties or thirties who had recovered from COVID-19.

This rearrangement joins TRBV9 to TRBJ2-7, with TRBD1 matching over 7 bases. There are 15 residues in the CDR3. V lost 4 bases, J lost 5 bases, and 12 bases stayed unmatched. Germline lookup yields CDR1 SGDLS and CDR2 YYNGEE. CDR3 coding DNA: TGTGCCAGCAGCCTCGAGGGGGCTCTAAAAAACGAGCAGTACTTC. This translates into CASSLEGALKNEQYF.

This chain connects TRBV4-1 to TRBJ2-7; 10 bases fit TRBD2. The ends lost 3 bases at V and 2 bases at J; junction bases unmatched: 4. The CDR3 runs to 15 residues. Germline assignment: CDR1 MGHRA and CDR2 YSYEKL. CDR3 nucleotides: TGCGCCAGCAGCCATGGACTAGCGGATACCTACGAGCAGTACTTC. It specifies CASSHGLADTYEQYF.

The chain uses TRBV19 and TRBJ1-5; tentative D call: TRBD1 (6 bases). The V end lost 9 bases, the J end lost 7 bases, and 22 bases lay between the germline ends. The CDR3 length is 15 residues. Germline CDR1 and CDR2: LNHDA and SQIVND (reference sequence). CDR3 in DNA: TGTGCCAGAAGAACCTCAGGGGCCCCCAGCCAGCCCCAGCATTTT. This encodes CARRTSGAPSQPQHF. Using reference TRBV19 and TRBJ1-5 for the parts outside the CDR3, the full variable domain is DGGITQSPKYLFRKEGQNVTLSCEQNLNHDAMYWYRQDPGQGLRLIYYSQIVNDFQKGDIAEGYSVSREKKESFPLTVTSAQKNPTAFYLCARRTSGAPSQPQHFGDGTRLSIL.

The V gene is TRBV7-9, the J gene TRBJ1-3; TRBD1 agrees at 11 bases. J was trimmed by 2 bases and V by 3 bases; bases with no gene match: 6. Germline loops: CDR1 SEHNR, CDR2 FQNEAQ (reference sequence). The CDR3 runs to 17 residues. CDR3: CASSLLSGQGAGNTIYF. CDR3 DNA: TGTGCCAGCAGCTTGCTTTCGGGACAGGGGGCTGGAAACACCATATATTTT.

V and J are TRBV2 and TRBJ1-2; D is ambiguous. Germline-derived CDR1 and CDR2 are SNHLY and FYNNEI. CDR3 length: 13 amino acids. V was clipped by 3 bases and J by 4 bases, with 9 bases between them. The CDR3 reads CASSDTESYGYTF. CDR3 sequence (DNA): TGTGCCAGCAGTGACACCGAGAGCTATGGCTACACCTTC.

The V gene is TRBV5-4, the J gene TRBJ2-1, with 7 nucleotides matching TRBD2. Trimming took 4 bases from V and 0 from J; bases not matched to a gene: 7. The CDR3 consists of 16 residues. Germline-derived CDR1 and CDR2 are SGHNT and YYREEE (reference sequence). This chain's CDR3 is CASSDPSGTSYNEQFF. CDR3 sequence (DNA): TGTGCCAGCAGCGACCCGAGCGGGACCTCCTACAATGAGCAGTTCTTC.

This rearrangement joins TRBV28 to TRBJ2-2; a possible D gene is TRBD1 (5 bases). V was clipped by 8 bases and J by 6 bases, with 7 bases between them. This CDR3 contains 11 residues. Germline CDR1 and CDR2: MDHEN and SYDVKM. The CDR3: CASLRAGELFF. The CDR3 region has the DNA TGTGCCAGCCTCAGGGCCGGGGAGCTGTTTTTT.

The chain combines TRBV5-1 with TRBJ2-1, with D unresolved. This CDR3 is built from 13 residues. Germline assignment: CDR1 SGHRS and CDR2 YFSETQ. The V end was cut by 0 bases, the J end by 7 bases, with 8 bases between. CDR3 nucleotide sequence: TGCGCCAGCAGCTTGGTAGTTGGTAATGAGCAGTTCTTC. Its translation is CASSLVVGNEQFF.

V usage is TRBV19 and J usage is TRBJ2-2; D ambiguous. CDR3 length: 13 amino acids. Per the germline V gene, CDR1 is LNHDA and CDR2 is SQIVND (reference sequence). The V end lost 0 bases, the J end lost 5 bases, and 4 bases lay between the germline ends. The CDR3 DNA reads as TGTGCCAGTAGTATAGACAGGACCGGGGAGCTGTTTTTT. This encodes CASSIDRTGELFF. Complete variable domain (other parts from reference TRBV19 and TRBJ2-2): DGGITQSPKYLFRKEGQNVTLSCEQNLNHDAMYWYRQDPGQGLRLIYYSQIVNDFQKGDIAEGYSVSREKKESFPLTVTSAQKNPTAFYLCASSIDRTGELFFGEGSRLTVL.

The genes are TRBV29-1 and TRBJ1-2; 9 nucleotides agree with TRBD1. The CDR3 runs 14 residues. Per the germline V gene, CDR1 is SQVTM and CDR2 is ANQGSEA. V gave up 3 bases and J gave up 8 bases; unmatched junction bases: 10. CDR3 residues: CSVDGAGTGRGYTF. The CDR3 DNA sequence: TGCAGCGTTGATGGGGCCGGGACAGGGCGCGGCTACACCTTC.

The chain is built from TRBV7-9 and TRBJ2-5; TRBD2 agrees at 9 bases. The CDR3 is 14 amino acids. After removal of 2 bases from V and 13 bases from J, the junction contained 11 bases not matched to a gene. CDR1 and CDR2 from the germline V gene are SEHNR and FQNEAQ (reference sequence). The CDR3 bases are TGTGCCAGCAGCTTACTAGCGGGGCTCGGTATTCGGTACTTC. This gives the protein CASSLLAGLGIRYF.

This chain links TRBV29-1 with TRBJ1-5, with 8 bases fitting TRBD1. The CDR3 has 18 residues. Losses at the gene ends were 6 bases for V and 0 bases for J; bases not matched to a gene: 16. From germline, CDR1 is SQVTM and CDR2 ANQGSEA. CDR3: CSVSGVDGTGYSNQPQHF. The CDR3 region has the DNA TGCAGCGTGAGTGGGGTAGATGGGACAGGTTATAGCAATCAGCCCCAGCATTTT.

The CDR3 region has the DNA TGCGCCAGCAGAAGGTCAGGGGACGCCTACGAGCAGTACTTC. It is translated as CASRRSGDAYEQYF. The chain combines TRBV5-1 with TRBJ2-7, with D possibly matching TRBD1 (6 bases). V was cut by 5 bases and J by 2 bases, with 14 bases left in between. Looked up from germline, CDR1 is SGHRS and CDR2 is YFSETQ. The CDR3 contains 14 residues.

The CDR3 loop is CASSRVGGGEQYF. For the CDR3, the DNA is TGTGCCAGCAGCCGGGTGGGGGGTGGCGAGCAGTACTTC. The rearrangement joins TRBV5-4 to TRBJ2-7; D perhaps matches TRBD2 (6 bases). The V gene's germline CDR1 is SGHNT and CDR2 YYREEE (reference sequence). V lost 4 bases and J 6 bases, leaving 14 bases between the germline ends. This CDR3 contains 13 residues.

This clone has more than one count but fewer than ten. V is TRBV7-2 and J is TRBJ2-5, with D uncertain. Germline V gene lookup returns CDR1 SGHTA and CDR2 FQGNSA. The CDR3 extends over 15 amino acids. V was trimmed by 5 bases and J by 1 base, leaving 14 bases between them. DNA for the CDR3: TGTGCCAGCAGCCCGCAGGTTGCTTTCCAAGAGACCCAGTACTTC. Translation: CASSPQVAFQETQYF.

V and J are TRBV3-1 (or the pseudogene TRBV3-2) and TRBJ1-1; no definite D call. Trimming pared 3 bases from V and 3 bases from J, leaving 11 bases between. The CDR3 is made up of 14 amino acids. In germline, CDR1 is LGHDT, CDR2 YNNKEL (reference sequence). CDR3 amino acids: CASSQVPRDTEAFF. The CDR3 coding sequence is TGTGCCAGCAGCCAGGTCCCGAGGGACACTGAAGCTTTCTTT.

V usage is TRBV19 and J usage is TRBJ1-5; 8 nucleotides align to TRBD1. The V gene end was trimmed by 4 bases and the J gene end by 7 bases; junction bases not matched to a gene: 6. The CDR3 is 14 residues long. The germline gives CDR1 LNHDA, CDR2 SQIVND (reference sequence). DNA of the CDR3: TGTGCCAGTAGTAAAGGACAGGGTAGACAGCCCCAGCATTTT. This gives the protein CASSKGQGRQPQHF.

There are a few counts of this clone. V and J are TRBV5-6 and TRBJ1-6; D is possibly TRBD1 (5 bases). The CDR3 contains 14 residues. Germline loops: CDR1 SGHDT, CDR2 YYEEEE. Trimming left V 4 bases short and J 7 bases short, with 12 bases between. This CDR3 reads CASSRPGGNSPLHF. The CDR3 bases are TGTGCCAGCAGCCGCCCCGGGGGGAATTCACCCCTCCACTTT. The full variable domain, with the rest looked up from reference TRBV5-6 and TRBJ1-6, is DAGVTQSPTHLIKTRGQQVTLRCSPKSGHDTVSWYQQALGQGPQFIFQYYEEEERQRGNFPDRFSGHQFPNYSSELNVNALLLGDSALYLCASSRPGGNSPLHFGNGTRLTVT.

The V call is TRBV29-1, the J call TRBJ1-1; weak D call: TRBD1 (6 bases). This CDR3 is built from 13 residues. Germline-derived CDR1 and CDR2 are SQVTM and ANQGSEA. Deletions cut 3 bases from V and 0 bases from J, with 8 bases between. The CDR3: CSVEQGMNTEAFF. CDR3 nucleotides: TGCAGCGTTGAGCAGGGGATGAACACTGAAGCTTTCTTT.

This clone was observed a single time. V is TRBV11-3 and J is TRBJ1-1; 8 nucleotides line up with TRBD1. J lost 5 bases, V lost 5 bases, and 7 bases had no gene match. CDR3 size: 14 residues. Germline V gene sequence: CDR1 SGHNT, CDR2 YENEEA. Here the CDR3 reads CASSQGQGGTEAFF. CDR3 nucleotide sequence: TGTGCCAGCAGCCAAGGACAGGGTGGGACTGAAGCTTTCTTT.

For the CDR3, the DNA is TGTGCCAGCAGCGCGGGAGGGGGACAGGAGACCCAGTACTTC. This sequence encodes CASSAGGGQETQYF. V and J are TRBV28 and TRBJ2-5; TRBD2 aligns across 9 bases. CDR1 and CDR2 from the germline V gene are MDHEN and SYDVKM. Trimming took 6 bases from V and 5 from J; bases not matched to a gene: 7. The CDR3 is made up of 14 amino acids.

The V call is TRBV6-1, the J call TRBJ1-6; D ambiguous. V dropped 3 bases and J dropped 4 bases, with 4 bases sitting between them. Looked up from germline, CDR1 is MNHNS and CDR2 is SASEGT. The CDR3 is made up of 13 amino acids. Written as DNA, the CDR3 is TGTGCCAGCAGTGACAGATATAATTCACCCCTCCACTTT. Translated, it gives CASSDRYNSPLHF.